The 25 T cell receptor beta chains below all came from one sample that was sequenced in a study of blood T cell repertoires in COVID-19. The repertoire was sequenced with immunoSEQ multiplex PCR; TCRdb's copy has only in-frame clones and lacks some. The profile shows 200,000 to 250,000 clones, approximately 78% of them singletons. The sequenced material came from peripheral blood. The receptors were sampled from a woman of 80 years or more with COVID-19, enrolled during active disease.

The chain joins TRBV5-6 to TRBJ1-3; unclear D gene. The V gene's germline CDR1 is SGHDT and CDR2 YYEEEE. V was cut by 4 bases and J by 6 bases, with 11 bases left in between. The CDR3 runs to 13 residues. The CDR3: CASSQLLENTIYF. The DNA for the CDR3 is TGTGCCAGCAGCCAGCTTCTAGAAAACACCATATATTTT.

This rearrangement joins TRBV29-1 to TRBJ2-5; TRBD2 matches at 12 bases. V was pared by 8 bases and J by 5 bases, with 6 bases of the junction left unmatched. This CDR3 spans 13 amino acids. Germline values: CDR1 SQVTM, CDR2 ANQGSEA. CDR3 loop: CSTAGTSGETQYF. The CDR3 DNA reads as TGCAGCACCGCCGGGACTAGCGGGGAGACCCAGTACTTC.

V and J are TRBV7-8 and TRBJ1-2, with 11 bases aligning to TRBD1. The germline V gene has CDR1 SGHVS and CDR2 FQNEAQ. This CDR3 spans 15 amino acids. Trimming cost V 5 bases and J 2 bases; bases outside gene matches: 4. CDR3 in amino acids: CASSVGQGANYGYTF. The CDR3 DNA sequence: TGTGCCAGCAGCGTAGGACAGGGGGCCAACTATGGCTACACCTTC.

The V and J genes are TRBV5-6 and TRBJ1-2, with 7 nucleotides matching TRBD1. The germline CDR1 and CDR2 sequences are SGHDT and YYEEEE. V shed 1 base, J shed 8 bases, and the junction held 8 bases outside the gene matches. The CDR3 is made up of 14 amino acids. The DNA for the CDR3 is TGTGCCAGCAGCTTGTTACAGGGGCGTCGGGGCTACACCTTC. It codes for CASSLLQGRRGYTF.

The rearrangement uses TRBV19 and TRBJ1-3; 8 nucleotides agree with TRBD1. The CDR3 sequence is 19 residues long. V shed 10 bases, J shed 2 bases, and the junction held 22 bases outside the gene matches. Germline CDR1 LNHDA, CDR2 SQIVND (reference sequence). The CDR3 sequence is CATSTELGQASFPGNTIYF. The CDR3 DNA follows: TGTGCCACAAGTACGGAGTTGGGACAGGCTTCGTTTCCTGGAAACACCATATATTTT.

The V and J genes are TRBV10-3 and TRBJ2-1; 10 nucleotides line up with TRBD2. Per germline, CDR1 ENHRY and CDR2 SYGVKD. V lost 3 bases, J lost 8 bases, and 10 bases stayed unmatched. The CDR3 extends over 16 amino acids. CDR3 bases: TGTGCCATCAGTGAACCGGAGGAGGGGACTAGCGATGAGCAGTTCTTC. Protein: CAISEPEEGTSDEQFF.

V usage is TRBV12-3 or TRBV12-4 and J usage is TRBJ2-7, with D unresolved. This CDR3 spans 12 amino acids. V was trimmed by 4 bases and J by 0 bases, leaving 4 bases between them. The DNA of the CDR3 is TGTGCCAGCAGTTGGGCCTCCTACGAGCAGTACTTC. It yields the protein CASSWASYEQYF.

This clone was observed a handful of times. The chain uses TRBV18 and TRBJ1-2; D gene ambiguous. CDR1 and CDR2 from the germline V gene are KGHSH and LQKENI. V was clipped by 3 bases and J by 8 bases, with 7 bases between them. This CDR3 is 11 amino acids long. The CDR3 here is CASSPTEGYTF. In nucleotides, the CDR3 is TGTGCCAGCTCACCTACAGAAGGCTACACCTTC. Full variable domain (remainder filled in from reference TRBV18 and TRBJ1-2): NAGVMQNPRHLVRRRGQEARLRCSPMKGHSHVYWYRQLPEEGLKFMVYLQKENIIDESGMPKERFSAEFPKEGPSILRIQQVVRGDSAAYFCASSPTEGYTFGSGTRLTVV.

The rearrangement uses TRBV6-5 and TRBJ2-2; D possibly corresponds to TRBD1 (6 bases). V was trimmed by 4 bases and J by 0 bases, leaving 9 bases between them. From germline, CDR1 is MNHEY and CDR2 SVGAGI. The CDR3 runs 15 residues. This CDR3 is CASSLTGANTGELFF. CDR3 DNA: TGTGCCAGCAGTTTGACAGGAGCGAACACCGGGGAGCTGTTTTTT.

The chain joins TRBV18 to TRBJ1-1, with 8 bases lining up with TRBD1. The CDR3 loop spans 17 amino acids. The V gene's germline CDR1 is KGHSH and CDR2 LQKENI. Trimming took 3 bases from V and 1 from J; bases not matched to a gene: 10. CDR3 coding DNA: TGTGCCAGCTCACCGAACCGGTGGACAGGGACGAACACTGAAGCTTTCTTT. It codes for CASSPNRWTGTNTEAFF.

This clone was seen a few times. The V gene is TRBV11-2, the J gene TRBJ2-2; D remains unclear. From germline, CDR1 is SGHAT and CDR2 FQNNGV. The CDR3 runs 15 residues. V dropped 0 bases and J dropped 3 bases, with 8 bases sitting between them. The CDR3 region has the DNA TGTGCCAGCAGCTTAGAGTCGGAGTACACCGGGGAGCTGTTTTTT. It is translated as CASSLESEYTGELFF.

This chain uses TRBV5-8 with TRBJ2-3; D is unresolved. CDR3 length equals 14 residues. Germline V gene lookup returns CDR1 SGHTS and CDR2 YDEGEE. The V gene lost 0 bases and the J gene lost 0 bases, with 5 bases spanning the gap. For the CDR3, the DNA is TGTGCCAGCAGCTTGGACGGGAGCACAGATACGCAGTATTTT. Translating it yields CASSLDGSTDTQYF.

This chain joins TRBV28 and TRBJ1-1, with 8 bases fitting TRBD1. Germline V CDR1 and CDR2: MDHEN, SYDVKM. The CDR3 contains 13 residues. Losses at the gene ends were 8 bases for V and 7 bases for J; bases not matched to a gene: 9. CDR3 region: CASVILGTGEAFF. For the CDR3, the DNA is TGTGCCAGCGTTATCCTCGGGACAGGTGAAGCTTTCTTT.

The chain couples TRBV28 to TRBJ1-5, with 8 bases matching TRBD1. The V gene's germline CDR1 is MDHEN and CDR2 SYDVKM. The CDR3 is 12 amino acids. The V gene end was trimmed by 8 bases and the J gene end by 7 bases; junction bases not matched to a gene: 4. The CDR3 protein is CASRAGGQPQHF. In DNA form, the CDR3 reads TGTGCCAGCCGGGCAGGGGGCCAGCCCCAGCATTTT.

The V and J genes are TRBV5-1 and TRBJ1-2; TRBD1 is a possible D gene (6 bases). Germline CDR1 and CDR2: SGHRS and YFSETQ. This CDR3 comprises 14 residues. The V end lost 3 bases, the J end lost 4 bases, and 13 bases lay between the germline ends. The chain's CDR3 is CASSSDTGTYGYTF. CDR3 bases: TGCGCCAGCAGCTCTGATACAGGGACCTATGGCTACACCTTC.

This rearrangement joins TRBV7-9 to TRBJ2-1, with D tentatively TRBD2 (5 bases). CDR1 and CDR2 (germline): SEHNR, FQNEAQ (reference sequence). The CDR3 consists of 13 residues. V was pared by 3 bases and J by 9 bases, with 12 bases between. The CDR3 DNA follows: TGTGCCAGCAGCTTCACGGGGAGTACTGAGCAGTTCTTC. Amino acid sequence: CASSFTGSTEQFF.

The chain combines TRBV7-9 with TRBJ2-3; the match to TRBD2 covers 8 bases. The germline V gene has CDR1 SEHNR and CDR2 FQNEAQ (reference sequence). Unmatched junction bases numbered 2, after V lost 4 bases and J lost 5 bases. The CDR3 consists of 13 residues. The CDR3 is CASSYAGGDTQYF. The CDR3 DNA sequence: TGTGCCAGCAGCTACGCGGGAGGAGATACGCAGTATTTT.

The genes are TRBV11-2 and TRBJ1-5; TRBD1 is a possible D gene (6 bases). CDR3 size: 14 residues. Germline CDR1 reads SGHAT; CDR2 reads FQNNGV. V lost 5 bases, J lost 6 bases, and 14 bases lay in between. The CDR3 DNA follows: TGTGCCAGCAGCCCGAACAGGGTTCGTCAGCCCCAGCATTTT. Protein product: CASSPNRVRQPQHF.

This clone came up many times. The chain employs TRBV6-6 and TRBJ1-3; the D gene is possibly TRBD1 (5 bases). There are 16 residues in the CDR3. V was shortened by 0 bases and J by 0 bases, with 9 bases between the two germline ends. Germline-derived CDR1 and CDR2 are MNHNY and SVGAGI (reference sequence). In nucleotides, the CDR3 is TGTGCCAGCAGTTACTCGCAGGGCCTCTCTGGAAACACCATATATTTT. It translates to CASSYSQGLSGNTIYF.

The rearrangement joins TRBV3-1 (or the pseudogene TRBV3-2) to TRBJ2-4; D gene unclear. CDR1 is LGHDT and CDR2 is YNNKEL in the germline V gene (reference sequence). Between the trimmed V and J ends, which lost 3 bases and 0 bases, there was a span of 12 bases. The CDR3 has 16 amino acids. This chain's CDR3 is CASSQSLVVAKNIQYF. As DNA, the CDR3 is TGTGCCAGCAGCCAGAGTTTGGTAGTAGCCAAAAACATTCAGTACTTC.

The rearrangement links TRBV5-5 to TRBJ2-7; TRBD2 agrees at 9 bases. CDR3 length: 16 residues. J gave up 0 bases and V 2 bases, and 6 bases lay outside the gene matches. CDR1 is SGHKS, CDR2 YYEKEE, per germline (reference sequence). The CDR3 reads CASSFRLADSSYEQYF. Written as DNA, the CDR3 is TGTGCCAGCAGCTTCCGACTAGCGGACAGCTCCTACGAGCAGTACTTC.

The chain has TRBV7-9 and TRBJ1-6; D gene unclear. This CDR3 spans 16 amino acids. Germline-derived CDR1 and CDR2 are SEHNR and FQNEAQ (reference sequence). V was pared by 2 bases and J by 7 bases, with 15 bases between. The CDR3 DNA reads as TGTGCCAGCAGCTTACCCCCGGGTCGAGGGAATTCACCCCTCCACTTT. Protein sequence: CASSLPPGRGNSPLHF.

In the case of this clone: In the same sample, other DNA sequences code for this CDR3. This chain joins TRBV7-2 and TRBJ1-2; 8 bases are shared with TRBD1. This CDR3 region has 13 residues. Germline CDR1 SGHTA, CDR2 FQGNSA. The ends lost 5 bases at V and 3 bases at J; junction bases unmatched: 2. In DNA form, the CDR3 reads TGTGCCAGCAGCCCGGACAGGGACTATGGCTACACCTTC. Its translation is CASSPDRDYGYTF.

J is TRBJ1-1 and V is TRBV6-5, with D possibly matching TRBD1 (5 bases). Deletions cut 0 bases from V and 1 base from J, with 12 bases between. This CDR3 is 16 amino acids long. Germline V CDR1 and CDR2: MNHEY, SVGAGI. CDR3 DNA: TGTGCCAGCAGTTACTCGACGCGGGGGAGGAACACTGAAGCTTTCTTT. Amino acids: CASSYSTRGRNTEAFF.

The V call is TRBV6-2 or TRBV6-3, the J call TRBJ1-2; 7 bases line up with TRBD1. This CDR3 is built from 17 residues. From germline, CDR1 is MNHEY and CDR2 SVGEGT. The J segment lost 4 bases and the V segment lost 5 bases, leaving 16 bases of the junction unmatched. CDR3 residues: CASSNRTGAVLGYGYTF. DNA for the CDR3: TGTGCCAGCAGTAATCGGACAGGAGCGGTTTTAGGCTATGGCTACACCTTC.